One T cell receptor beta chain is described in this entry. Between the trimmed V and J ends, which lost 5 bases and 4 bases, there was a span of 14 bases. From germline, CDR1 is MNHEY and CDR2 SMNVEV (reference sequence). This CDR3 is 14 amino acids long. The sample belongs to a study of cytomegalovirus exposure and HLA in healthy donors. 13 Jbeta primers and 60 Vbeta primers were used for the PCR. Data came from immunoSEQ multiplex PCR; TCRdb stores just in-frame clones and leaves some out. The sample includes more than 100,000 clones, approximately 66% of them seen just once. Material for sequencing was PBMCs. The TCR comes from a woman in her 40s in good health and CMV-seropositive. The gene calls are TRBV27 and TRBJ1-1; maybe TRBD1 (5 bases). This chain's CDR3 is CASSKILGGTEAFF. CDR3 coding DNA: TGTGCCAGCAGTAAAATACTCGGGGGCACTGAAGCTTTCTTT.